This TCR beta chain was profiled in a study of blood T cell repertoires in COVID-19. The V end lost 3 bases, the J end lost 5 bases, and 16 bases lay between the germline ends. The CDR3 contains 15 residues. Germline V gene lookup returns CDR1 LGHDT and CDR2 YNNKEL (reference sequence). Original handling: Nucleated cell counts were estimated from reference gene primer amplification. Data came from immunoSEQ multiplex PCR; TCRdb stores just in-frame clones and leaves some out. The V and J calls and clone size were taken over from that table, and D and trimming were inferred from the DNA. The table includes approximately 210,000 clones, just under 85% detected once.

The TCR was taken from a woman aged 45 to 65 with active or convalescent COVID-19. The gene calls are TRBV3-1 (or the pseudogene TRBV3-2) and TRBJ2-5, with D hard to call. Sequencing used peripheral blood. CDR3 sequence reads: CASSHTAGGLETQYF. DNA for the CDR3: TGTGCCAGCAGCCATACCGCCGGCGGATTGGAGACCCAGTACTTC.